The rows below give T cell receptor beta chains drawn from one sample of a study of blood T cell repertoires in COVID-19. TCRdb's table, derived via immunoSEQ multiplex PCR, lists solely in-frame clones and lacks some. The sample includes roughly 250,000 clones, 75% to 90% of them seen just once. The specimen was PBMCs or T cells enriched from blood (not recorded which). These receptor sequences come from a woman younger than 35 who had recovered from COVID-19. CDR3s include the opening cysteine and the closing phenylalanine or tryptophan. Fields, in order: J gene, V gene, D gene, CDR3 DNA, CDR3 protein. D genes are given only for firm matches.

>TRBJ2-1|TRBV9|TRBD2
TGTGCCAGCAGCGCCACCACGCCAAAACCGGGACTAGCGGGGGGGAGCTCCTACAATGAGCAGTTCTTC
CASSATTPKPGLAGGSSYNEQFF
>TRBJ2-7|TRBV6-5|TRBD2
TGTGCCAGCAGCCGGCCGAGCGCTAGCGGATACGAGCAGTACTTC
CASSRPSASGYEQYF
>TRBJ1-4|TRBV7-3|NA
TGTGCCAGCAGCTTAGAAGGGGCAACTAATGAAAAACTGTTTTTT
CASSLEGATNEKLFF
>TRBJ1-1|TRBV20-1|NA
TGCAGTCCCTCAACGGGAGAAGCTTTCTTT
CSPSTGEAFF
>TRBJ1-4|TRBV12-3/TRBV12-4|NA
TGTGCCAGCAGTTTCAGCCGGGGAAAACTGTTTTTT
CASSFSRGKLFF
>TRBJ2-7|TRBV19|TRBD1
TGTGCCAGTAGTATAGGGGGACAGCAGCCCTCCTACGAGCAGTACTTC
CASSIGGQQPSYEQYF
>TRBJ1-2|TRBV2|TRBD1
TGTGCCAGCAGCCGACAGGGTGATTTCTCGTCCTATGGCTACACCTTC
CASSRQGDFSSYGYTF
>TRBJ2-1|TRBV5-1|TRBD2
TGCGCCAGCAGCTTGGTGGGGGGGAACGTTTACAATGAGCAGTTCTTC
CASSLVGGNVYNEQFF
>TRBJ2-2|TRBV5-1|TRBD2
TGCGCCAGCAGCCCGTCTGGCGGGGGGTACACCGGGGAGCTGTTTTTT
CASSPSGGGYTGELFF
>TRBJ1-5|TRBV5-6|NA
TGTGCCAGCAGCAACTCAGGGTCAAATCAGCCCCAGCATTTT
CASSNSGSNQPQHF
>TRBJ1-1|TRBV7-9|NA
TGTGCCAGCAGCTTAGGAAGACAGTTCTCGAGGAACACTGAAGCTTTCTTT
CASSLGRQFSRNTEAFF